The 17 T cell receptor beta chains below come from one sample, sequenced in a study of regulatory T cells in long-lasting Graves disease. The authors built TCR beta libraries using iRepertoire HTBI primers and Arm-PCR of CDR3 regions. TCRdb re-called the multiplex PCR reads through MiXCR, storing one row per CDR3 protein. The repertoire has about 460,000 distinct CDR3 sequences, approximately 22% of them found once; the top ten carry around 13%. As for time point: persistent/refractory GD, antithyroid drugs over 5 years with positive TRAb. The TCR library was prepared using RNA isolated from PBMCs. Specimen: peripheral blood mononuclear cells (PBMCs), collected when the disease was refractory, from a patient treated with antithyroid drugs. These receptors came from a female donor with Graves disease.

This clonotype was seen many times. The J gene is TRBJ1-2, the V gene TRBV28; 12 bases align to TRBD1. The length of the CDR3 is 16 residues. V lost 2 bases to trimming and J lost 7 bases; unmatched junction nucleotides: 8. Germline CDR1 and CDR2: MDHEN and SYDVKM. CDR3 in DNA: TGTGCCAGCAGTTTAGGGACAGGGGGCGCCGTGTCTGGCTACACCTTC. Amino acids: CASSLGTGGAVSGYTF.

This clonotype occurred a few times. The J gene is TRBJ1-5, the V gene TRBV19; D unresolved. V shed 5 bases and J shed 1 base, with 9 bases lying between them. CDR1 and CDR2 (germline): LNHDA, SQIVND (reference sequence). This CDR3 has 14 residues. CDR3 in DNA: TGTGCCAGTAGTGAACGGCTAAGCAATCAGCCCCAGCATTTT. It codes for CASSERLSNQPQHF.

Worth noting for this clonotype: Possible read error: a much larger clone is one base away. The V and J genes are TRBV24-1 and TRBJ2-5; possibly TRBD1 for D (6 bases). V was clipped by 7 bases and J by 1 base, with 9 bases between them. Germline V gives CDR1 KGHDR, CDR2 SFDVKD. The CDR3 is 13 amino acids. CDR3 residues: CATRDRSQETQYF. The CDR3 nucleotides are TGTGCCACCAGAGACAGGTCCCAAGAGACCCAGTACTTC.

The CDR3 DNA reads as TGTGCCAGCAGCTCGAACAGGGCCCACACTGAAGCTTTCTTT. Its protein product is CASSSNRAHTEAFF. V usage is TRBV7-2 and J usage is TRBJ1-1; weak D call: TRBD1 (6 bases). Germline CDR1 reads SGHTA; CDR2 reads FQGNSA. The germline V and J ends were trimmed by 4 bases and 3 bases, with 12 bases remaining between them. This CDR3 contains 14 residues.

The chain recombines TRBV7-9 with TRBJ2-7; possibly TRBD1 for D (6 bases). The CDR3 loop spans 14 amino acids. Between the trimmed V and J ends, which lost 5 bases and 5 bases, there was a span of 16 bases. Germline V gene sequence: CDR1 SEHNR, CDR2 FQNEAQ (reference sequence). Here the CDR3 reads CASSPGQNPHEQYF. CDR3 sequence (DNA): TGTGCCAGCAGCCCTGGACAGAACCCCCACGAGCAGTACTTC.

This clonotype appeared many times. The chain uses TRBV28 and TRBJ2-1; TRBD2 matches at 9 bases. The CDR3 covers 15 residues. Trimming removed 5 bases from V and 2 bases from J; junction bases left unmatched: 4. The germline CDR1 and CDR2 sequences are MDHEN and SYDVKM. CDR3 residues: CASSPWTSAYNEQFF. CDR3 sequence (DNA): TGTGCCAGCAGTCCTTGGACTAGCGCCTACAATGAGCAGTTCTTC. Full variable domain (missing parts from reference TRBV28 and TRBJ2-1): DVKVTQSSRYLVKRTGEKVFLECVQDMDHENMFWYRQDPGLGLRLIYFSYDVKMKEKGDIPEGYSVSREKKERFSLILESASTNQTSMYLCASSPWTSAYNEQFFGPGTRLTVL.

Only a few counts were recorded for this clonotype. V is TRBV6-1 and J is TRBJ1-5; D is possibly TRBD1 (5 bases). The germline CDR1 and CDR2 sequences are MNHNS and SASEGT. Trimming left V 5 bases short and J 5 bases short, with 13 bases between. The CDR3 loop spans 14 amino acids. CDR3 sequence reads: CASSPGGSYQPQHF. The CDR3 DNA reads as TGTGCCAGCAGTCCTGGGGGGAGTTATCAGCCCCAGCATTTT.

This clonotype appeared a few times. Just one base apart from a much larger clone, this may be a read error. The chain couples TRBV28 to TRBJ2-5, with 8 bases matching TRBD2. The CDR3 consists of 13 residues. Per germline, CDR1 MDHEN and CDR2 SYDVKM. Trimming at V came to 6 bases and at J to 5 bases, leaving 5 bases not matched to a gene. The CDR3 coding sequence is TGTGCCAGCAGGCCGGGGGGGCTGGAGACCCAGTACTTC. Translated, it gives CASRPGGLETQYF.

This clonotype was seen repeatedly, ten times or more. The V gene is TRBV7-3, the J gene TRBJ2-2; TRBD2 aligns across 10 bases. CDR1 is SGHTA and CDR2 is FQGTGA in the germline V gene. Trimming took 1 base from V and 5 from J; bases not matched to a gene: 10. CDR3 size: 18 residues. The CDR3 bases are TGTGCCAGCAGCTTAAGGGCTAGCGGGGGACTGGGTACCGGGGAGCTGTTTTTT. Translated, it gives CASSLRASGGLGTGELFF.

This clonotype was observed a few times. This chain connects TRBV7-2 to TRBJ1-3; the D is unclear. Germline assignment: CDR1 SGHTA and CDR2 FQGNSA. The CDR3 sequence is 15 residues long. Trimming took 5 bases from V and 0 from J, leaving 11 bases between them. DNA of the CDR3: TGTGCCAGCAGCGACCGGGTAAACTCTGGAAACACCATATATTTT. Translated, it gives CASSDRVNSGNTIYF. Looking up the rest from reference TRBV7-2 and TRBJ1-3 gives the full variable domain: GAGVSQSPSNKVTEKGKDVELRCDPISGHTALYWYRQSLGQGLEFLIYFQGNSAPDKSGLPSDRFSAERTGGSVSTLTIQRTQQEDSAVYLCASSDRVNSGNTIYFGEGSWLTVV.

This clonotype was seen only a few times. The chain links TRBV7-9 to TRBJ1-1; D is uncertain. V was clipped by 1 base and J by 4 bases, with 10 bases between them. CDR3 length equals 14 residues. Germline-derived CDR1 and CDR2 are SEHNR and FQNEAQ (reference sequence). CDR3 nucleotide sequence: TGTGCCAGCAGCTTAGACAGTGTGAGCACTGAAGCTTTCTTT. It specifies CASSLDSVSTEAFF.

This clonotype was picked up a small number of times. This chain links TRBV7-2 with TRBJ2-7; unclear D gene. Trimming removed 2 bases at V and 6 bases at J, with 14 bases between. There are 14 residues in the CDR3. Germline-derived CDR1 and CDR2 are SGHTA and FQGNSA. The CDR3 nucleotides are TGTGCCAGCAGCTTAAGGGAACCCTCTTCCGAGCAGTACTTC. Amino acids: CASSLREPSSEQYF.

This clonotype came up many times. The rearrangement uses TRBV6-2 or TRBV6-3 and TRBJ2-7; D is undetermined. This CDR3 comprises 12 residues. Trimming shortened V by 4 bases and J by 5 bases, and 9 bases separated the two germline ends. Germline CDR1 and CDR2: MNHEY and SVGEGT. The CDR3 sequence is CASSSRNDEQYF. CDR3 coding DNA: TGTGCCAGCAGTTCGCGCAATGACGAGCAGTACTTC.

This clonotype has more than one count but fewer than ten. The chain carries TRBV7-2 and TRBJ2-7; D remains ambiguous. Germline values: CDR1 SGHTA, CDR2 FQGNSA. The V and J ends lost 1 base and 0 bases respectively, with 7 bases between them. CDR3 length equals 14 residues. The CDR3 spells CASSLDRLSYEQYF. Here the CDR3 DNA reads TGTGCCAGCAGCTTAGACAGACTCTCCTACGAGCAGTACTTC.

This clonotype was found many times. CDR3 DNA: TGTGCCAGTAGGTCCCAGGGGAGAGGGGACACTGAAGCTTTCTTT. It specifies CASRSQGRGDTEAFF. The chain links TRBV19 to TRBJ1-1; D is possibly TRBD1 (6 bases). This CDR3 contains 15 residues. CDR1 is LNHDA and CDR2 is SQIVND in the germline V gene (reference sequence). The V and J ends lost 6 bases and 3 bases respectively, with 17 bases between them.

The sample holds a few counts of this clonotype. A read error is possible here, since a much larger clone lies one base away. The CDR3 is CASSLVRLNTEAFF. Here the CDR3 DNA reads TGTGCCAGCAGCTTAGTACGGTTGAACACTGAAGCTTTCTTT. The chain has TRBV7-9 and TRBJ1-1; D remains unclear. The V gene lost 1 base and the J gene lost 0 bases, with 6 bases spanning the gap. Germline V gene data show CDR1 as SEHNR and CDR2 as FQNEAQ (reference sequence). This CDR3 contains 14 residues.

The chain employs TRBV11-2 and TRBJ2-7; D gene uncertain. CDR3 size: 15 residues. Germline assignment: CDR1 SGHAT and CDR2 FQNNGV. V lost 0 bases to trimming and J lost 4 bases, with 13 bases between them. The CDR3 sequence is CASSLDPSSPYEQYF. The DNA of the CDR3 is TGTGCCAGCAGCTTAGATCCCTCGTCACCTTACGAGCAGTACTTC.